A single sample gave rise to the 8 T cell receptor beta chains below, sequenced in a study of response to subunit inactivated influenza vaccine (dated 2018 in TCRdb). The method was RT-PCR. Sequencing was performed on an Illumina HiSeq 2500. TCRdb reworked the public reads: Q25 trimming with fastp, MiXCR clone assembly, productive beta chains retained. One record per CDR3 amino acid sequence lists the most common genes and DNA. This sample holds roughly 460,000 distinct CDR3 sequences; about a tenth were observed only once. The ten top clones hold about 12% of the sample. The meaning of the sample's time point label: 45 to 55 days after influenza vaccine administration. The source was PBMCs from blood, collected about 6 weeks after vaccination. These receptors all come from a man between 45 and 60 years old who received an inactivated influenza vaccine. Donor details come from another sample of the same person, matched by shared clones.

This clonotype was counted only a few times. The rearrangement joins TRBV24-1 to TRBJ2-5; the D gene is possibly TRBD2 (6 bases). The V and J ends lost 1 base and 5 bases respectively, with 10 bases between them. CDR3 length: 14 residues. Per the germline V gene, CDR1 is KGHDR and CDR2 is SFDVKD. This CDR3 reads CATSDFRGGETQYF. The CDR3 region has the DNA TGTGCCACCAGTGATTTCCGGGGAGGTGAGACCCAGTACTTC.

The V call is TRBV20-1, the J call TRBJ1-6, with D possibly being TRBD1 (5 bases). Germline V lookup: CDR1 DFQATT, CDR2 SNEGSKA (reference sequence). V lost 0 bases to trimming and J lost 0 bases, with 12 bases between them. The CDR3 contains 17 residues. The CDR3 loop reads CSARERTDSSYNSPLHF. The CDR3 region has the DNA TGCAGTGCTAGAGAGCGCACAGACAGCTCCTATAATTCACCCCTCCACTTT.

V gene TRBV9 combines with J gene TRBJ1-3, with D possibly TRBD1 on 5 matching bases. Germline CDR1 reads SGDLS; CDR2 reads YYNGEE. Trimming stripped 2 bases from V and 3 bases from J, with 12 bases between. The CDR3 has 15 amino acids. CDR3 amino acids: CASSVRGRDGNTIYF. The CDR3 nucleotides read TGTGCCAGCAGCGTGAGGGGCAGGGATGGAAACACCATATATTTT.

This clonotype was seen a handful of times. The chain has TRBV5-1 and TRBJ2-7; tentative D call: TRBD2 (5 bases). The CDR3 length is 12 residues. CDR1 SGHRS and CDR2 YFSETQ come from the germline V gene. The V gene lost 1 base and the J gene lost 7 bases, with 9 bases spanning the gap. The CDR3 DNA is TGCGCCAGCAGCTTGATTCGGGGAGAGCAGTACTTC. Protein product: CASSLIRGEQYF.

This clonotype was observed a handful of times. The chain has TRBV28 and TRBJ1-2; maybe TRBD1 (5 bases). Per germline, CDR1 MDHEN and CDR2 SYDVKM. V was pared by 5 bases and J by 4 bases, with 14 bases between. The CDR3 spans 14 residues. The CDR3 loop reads CASSQGLTSYGYTF. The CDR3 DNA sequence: TGTGCCAGCAGTCAGGGACTTACTAGCTATGGCTACACCTTC.

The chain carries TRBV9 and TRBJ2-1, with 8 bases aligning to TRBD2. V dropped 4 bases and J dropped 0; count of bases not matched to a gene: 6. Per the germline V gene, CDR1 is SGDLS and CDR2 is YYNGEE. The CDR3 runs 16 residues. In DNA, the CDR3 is TGTGCCAGCAGCCCTAGCGGGCAAAGCTCCTACAATGAGCAGTTCTTC. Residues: CASSPSGQSSYNEQFF.

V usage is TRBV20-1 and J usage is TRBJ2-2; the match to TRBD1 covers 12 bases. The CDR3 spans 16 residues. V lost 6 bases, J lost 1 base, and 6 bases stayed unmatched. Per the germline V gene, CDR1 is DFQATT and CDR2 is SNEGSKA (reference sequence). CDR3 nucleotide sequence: TGCAGTGCCACCGGGACAGGGGGCAAGAACACCGGGGAGCTGTTTTTT. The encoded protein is CSATGTGGKNTGELFF.

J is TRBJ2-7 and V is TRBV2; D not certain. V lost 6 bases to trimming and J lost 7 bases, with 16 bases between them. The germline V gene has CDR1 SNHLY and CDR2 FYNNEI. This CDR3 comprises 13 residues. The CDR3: CASRIDIPEEQYF. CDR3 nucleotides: TGTGCCAGCAGGATAGACATTCCGGAGGAGCAGTACTTC.